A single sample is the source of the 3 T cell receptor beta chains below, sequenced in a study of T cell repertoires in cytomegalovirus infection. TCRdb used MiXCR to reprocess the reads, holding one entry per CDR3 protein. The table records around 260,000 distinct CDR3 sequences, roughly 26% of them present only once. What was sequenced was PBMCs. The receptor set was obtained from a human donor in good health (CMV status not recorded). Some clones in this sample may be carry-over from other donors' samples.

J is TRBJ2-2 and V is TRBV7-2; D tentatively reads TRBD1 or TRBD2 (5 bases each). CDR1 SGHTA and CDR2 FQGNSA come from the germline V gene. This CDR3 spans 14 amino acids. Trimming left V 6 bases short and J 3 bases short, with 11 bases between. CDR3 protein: CASRRGSHTGELFF. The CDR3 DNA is TGTGCCAGCAGGAGGGGCAGCCACACCGGGGAGCTGTTTTTT.

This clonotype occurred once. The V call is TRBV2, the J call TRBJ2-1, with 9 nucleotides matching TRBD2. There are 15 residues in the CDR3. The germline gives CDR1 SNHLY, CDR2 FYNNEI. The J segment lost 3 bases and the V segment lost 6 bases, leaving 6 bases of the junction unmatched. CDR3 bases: TGTGCCAGCAGATCCCAAGCGGGGGGCTACAATGAGCAGTTCTTC. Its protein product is CASRSQAGGYNEQFF.

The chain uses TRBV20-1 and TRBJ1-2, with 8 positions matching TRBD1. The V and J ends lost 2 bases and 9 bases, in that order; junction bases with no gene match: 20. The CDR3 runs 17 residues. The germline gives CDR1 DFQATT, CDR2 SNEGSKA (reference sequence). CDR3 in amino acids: CSARKNRDRFVSLSYTF. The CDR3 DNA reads TGCAGTGCTAGAAAAAACCGGGACAGGTTCGTCTCTCTGAGCTACACCTTC.